Below are 20 T cell receptor beta chains sequenced from a single sample in a study of cytomegalovirus exposure and HLA in healthy donors. Libraries were prepared by immunoSEQ multiplex PCR; TCRdb keeps only in-frame clonotypes and omits some of them. The top ten clones hold roughly 3% of a sample with approximately 200,000 clones, 70% to 90% of them seen once. The sample taken for sequencing was PBMCs. These receptors came from a woman aged 18-29 years in good health and CMV-seronegative.

The chain links TRBV5-1 to TRBJ2-7, with TRBD1 matching 7 bases. Germline CDR1 is SGHRS and CDR2 is YFSETQ. CDR3 length: 14 amino acids. The V and J ends lost 4 bases and 3 bases, in that order; junction bases with no gene match: 7. Here the CDR3 reads CASSPDREIYEQYF. CDR3 sequence (DNA): TGCGCCAGCAGCCCTGACAGGGAAATCTACGAGCAGTACTTC.

The chain links TRBV5-6 to TRBJ1-2; D is uncertain. The CDR3 sequence is 13 residues long. Germline CDR1 and CDR2: SGHDT and YYEEEE. V was pared by 0 bases and J by 13 bases, with 16 bases between. The CDR3 reads CASSLALLIGGTF. The CDR3 coding sequence is TGTGCCAGCAGCTTGGCCTTACTCATCGGTGGCACCTTC.

The chain employs TRBV5-1 and TRBJ1-2; 9 bases map to TRBD1. The V and J ends lost 4 bases and 5 bases, in that order; junction bases with no gene match: 6. The CDR3 is 14 residues long. Germline-derived CDR1 and CDR2 are SGHRS and YFSETQ. The CDR3: CASSPRTGDYGYTF. The CDR3 DNA follows: TGCGCCAGCAGCCCCCGGACAGGGGATTATGGCTACACCTTC.

The chain employs TRBV28 and TRBJ2-5; D gene uncertain. V was pared by 1 base and J by 7 bases, with 7 bases between. The CDR3 extends over 12 amino acids. Germline-derived CDR1 and CDR2 are MDHEN and SYDVKM. As DNA, the CDR3 is TGTGCCAGCAGTTTATCTGGCGGGACCCAGTACTTC. Protein: CASSLSGGTQYF.

This chain connects TRBV7-3 to TRBJ2-7; 9 positions match TRBD2. The CDR3 extends over 15 amino acids. The germline V gene has CDR1 SGHTA and CDR2 FQGTGA. After removal of 5 bases from V and 5 bases from J, the junction contained 10 bases not matched to a gene. The CDR3 coding sequence is TGTGCCAGCAGCCAAGTCGGGACTAGCTTCGACGAGCAGTACTTC. This codes for CASSQVGTSFDEQYF.

J is TRBJ1-5 and V is TRBV5-1; TRBD1 might be the D (5 bases). The CDR3 loop spans 13 amino acids. CDR1 and CDR2 (germline): SGHRS, YFSETQ. V shed 0 bases and J shed 7 bases, with 8 bases lying between them. CDR3 DNA: TGCGCCAGCAGCTTGGGTCAGGGACAGCCCCAGCATTTT. Translated, it gives CASSLGQGQPQHF.

This rearrangement joins TRBV4-1 to TRBJ1-2; no clear D. Germline CDR1 MGHRA, CDR2 YSYEKL. The CDR3 is made up of 19 amino acids. The V gene lost 2 bases and the J gene lost 4 bases, with 26 bases spanning the gap. The CDR3 nucleotides read TGCGCCAGCAGCCAATATCAGCGGGAGATCCTAACAAAGGGCTATGGCTACACCTTC. It codes for CASSQYQREILTKGYGYTF.

For the CDR3, the DNA is TGCGCCAGCAGCCAAGAAACTTTTTGGAGCTCTGGAAACACCATATATTTT. This translates into CASSQETFWSSGNTIYF. The chain recombines TRBV4-3 with TRBJ1-3; D call uncertain. Germline assignment: CDR1 LGHNA and CDR2 YSLEER. The CDR3 is 17 residues long. V lost 0 bases, J lost 0 bases, and 12 bases lay in between.

This chain's CDR3 is CASSEVGGNGYTF. The CDR3 nucleotides read TGTGCCAGCAGTGAAGTAGGGGGAAACGGCTACACCTTC. The genes are TRBV6-1 and TRBJ1-2; tentative D call: TRBD1 (6 bases). CDR1 is MNHNS, CDR2 SASEGT, per germline. This CDR3 region has 13 residues. Trimming took 1 base from V and 8 from J, leaving 11 bases between them.

The chain couples TRBV5-4 to TRBJ2-7, with 10 bases identical to TRBD1. The CDR3 is made up of 15 amino acids. The V gene end was trimmed by 0 bases and the J gene end by 4 bases; junction bases not matched to a gene: 4. The germline gives CDR1 SGHNT, CDR2 YYREEE (reference sequence). The CDR3 sequence is CASSLDGTGAYEQYF. In nucleotides, the CDR3 is TGTGCCAGCAGCTTGGACGGGACAGGGGCGTACGAGCAGTACTTC.

V and J are TRBV9 and TRBJ2-2; D is possibly TRBD2 (6 bases). Trimming pared 5 bases from V and 5 bases from J, leaving 10 bases between. Looked up from germline, CDR1 is SGDLS and CDR2 is YYNGEE. This CDR3 spans 13 amino acids. Here the CDR3 DNA reads TGTGCCAGCAGTCGGGACTTAACCGGGGAGCTGTTTTTT. Its protein is CASSRDLTGELFF.

The gene calls are TRBV6-6 and TRBJ2-7; 7 nucleotides line up with TRBD1. The junction had 10 bases not matched to a gene; V was cut back by 6 bases and J by 5 bases. CDR1 is MNHNY and CDR2 is SVGAGI in the germline V gene (reference sequence). This CDR3 comprises 14 residues. The CDR3 loop is CASSSETGFHEQYF. The CDR3 nucleotides read TGTGCCAGCAGCTCAGAGACAGGGTTTCACGAGCAGTACTTC.

The chain combines TRBV6-5 with TRBJ1-1; 9 positions agree with TRBD1. Trimming at V came to 5 bases and at J to 0 bases, leaving 4 bases not matched to a gene. This CDR3 region has 15 residues. Germline V gene sequence: CDR1 MNHEY, CDR2 SVGAGI. The CDR3 here is CASSRRQGVNTEAFF. CDR3 sequence (DNA): TGTGCCAGCAGTCGGAGACAGGGGGTGAACACTGAAGCTTTCTTT.

This clone appeared a single time. The CDR3 DNA reads TGTGCCAGCAGTTCTCCAGGGGGCGGTGACGAGCAGTACTTC. Protein product: CASSSPGGGDEQYF. The chain uses TRBV13 and TRBJ2-7; 8 nucleotides agree with TRBD1. The CDR3 totals 14 residues. V was pared by 6 bases and J by 5 bases, with 9 bases of the junction left unmatched. Per the germline V gene, CDR1 is PRHDT and CDR2 is FYEKMQ (reference sequence).

The V and J genes are TRBV5-1 and TRBJ1-2; D gene uncertain. CDR3 size: 14 residues. The V end was cut by 4 bases, the J end by 6 bases, with 16 bases between. Germline CDR1 and CDR2: SGHRS and YFSETQ. Written as DNA, the CDR3 is TGCGCCAGCAGCGAAGGACTCCCGTGGAATGGCTACACCTTC. It specifies CASSEGLPWNGYTF.

In DNA form, the CDR3 reads TGTGCCAGCAGTTTAAAGGGGGCCTTTGGCTACACCTTC. It is translated as CASSLKGAFGYTF. V is TRBV28 and J is TRBJ1-2; TRBD1 agrees at 7 bases. The CDR3 is 13 residues long. Germline trimming cut 2 bases from V and 7 bases from J; bases unmatched to any gene: 4. Germline CDR1 and CDR2: MDHEN and SYDVKM.

The chain combines TRBV13 with TRBJ1-1; 7 bases are shared with TRBD1. There are 16 residues in the CDR3. V dropped 3 bases and J dropped 6; count of bases not matched to a gene: 13. Germline CDR1 and CDR2: PRHDT and FYEKMQ (reference sequence). CDR3: CASSLYVQGKYAEAFF. The CDR3 DNA follows: TGTGCCAGCAGCTTGTATGTACAGGGGAAATACGCTGAAGCTTTCTTT.

V gene TRBV7-2 combines with J gene TRBJ2-3; D might be TRBD1 (6 bases). Deletions cut 3 bases from V and 1 base from J, with 11 bases between. This CDR3 is built from 15 residues. Germline assignment: CDR1 SGHTA and CDR2 FQGNSA. The CDR3 reads CASSFRTAGTDTQYF. As DNA, the CDR3 is TGTGCCAGCAGCTTCAGGACAGCCGGCACAGATACGCAGTATTTT.

The chain uses TRBV7-2 and TRBJ2-5; D possibly corresponds to TRBD2 (6 bases). Trimming cost V 1 base and J 2 bases, with 14 bases left between them. This CDR3 contains 16 residues. Germline V gene data show CDR1 as SGHTA and CDR2 as FQGNSA. CDR3 bases: TGTGCCAGCAGCTTAGGCTACCGGGGAGGACAAGAGACCCAGTACTTC. Protein sequence: CASSLGYRGGQETQYF.

This chain joins TRBV19 and TRBJ2-7, with 9 bases aligning to TRBD1. Germline CDR1 is LNHDA and CDR2 is SQIVND (reference sequence). The CDR3 extends over 13 amino acids. V gave up 5 bases and J gave up 3 bases; unmatched junction bases: 2. The CDR3 here is CASSVGQGYEQYF. The DNA for the CDR3 is TGTGCCAGTAGTGTGGGACAGGGCTACGAGCAGTACTTC.